This record concerns one T cell receptor (beta chain) sequence. The sample contains more than one DNA sequence encoding this CDR3. The data were taken from a study of blood T cell repertoires in COVID-19. Using immunoSEQ multiplex PCR, the repertoire was profiled, and TCRdb retains in-frame clones only, with some absent. This table holds about 170,000 clones, around 91% found once. The CDR3 runs to 15 residues. Trimming removed 4 bases from V and 3 bases from J; junction bases left unmatched: 3. Germline loops: CDR1 SGHRS, CDR2 YFSETQ. V usage is TRBV5-1 and J usage is TRBJ2-3; 12 bases fit TRBD2. The sequence came from a woman aged 18-30 years who had recovered from COVID-19. Sequenced sample: PBMCs or T cells enriched from blood (not recorded which). Here the CDR3 DNA reads TGCGCCAGCAGCGGGGGGACTAGCGGGACAGATACGCAGTATTTT. It encodes CASSGGTSGTDTQYF.